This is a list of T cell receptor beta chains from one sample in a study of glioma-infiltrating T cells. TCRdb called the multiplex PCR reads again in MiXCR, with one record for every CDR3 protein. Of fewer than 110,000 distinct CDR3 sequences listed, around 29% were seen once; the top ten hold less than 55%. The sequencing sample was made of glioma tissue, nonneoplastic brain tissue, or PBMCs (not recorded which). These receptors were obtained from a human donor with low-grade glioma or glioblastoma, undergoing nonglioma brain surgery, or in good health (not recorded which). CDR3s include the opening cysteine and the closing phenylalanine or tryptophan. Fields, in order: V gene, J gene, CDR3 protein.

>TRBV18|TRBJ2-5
CASSPSSGLETQYF
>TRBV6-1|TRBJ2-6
CASSESTPSSSGANVLTF
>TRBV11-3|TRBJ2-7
CASSLRQDSYEQYF
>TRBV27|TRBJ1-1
CASSFRENTEAFF
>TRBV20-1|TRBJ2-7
CSARDRLRGTYEQYF
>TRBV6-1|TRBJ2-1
CASSEVDSSYNEQFF
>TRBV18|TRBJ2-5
CARSTNSGGRETQYF
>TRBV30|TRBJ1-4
CAWSPPGEKLFF
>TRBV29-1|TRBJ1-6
CSVGEDHNSPLHF
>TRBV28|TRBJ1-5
CASSTTGGRSQPQHF
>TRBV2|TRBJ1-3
CASRAGYSGNTIYF
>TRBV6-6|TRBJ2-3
CASSYSGSGSDTQYF
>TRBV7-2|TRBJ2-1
CAGGTSGDSYNEQFF
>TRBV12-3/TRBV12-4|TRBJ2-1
CASSLWESVYNEKFF
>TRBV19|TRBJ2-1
CASTQEDSYNEQFF
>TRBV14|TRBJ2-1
CASSPLAGGLDNEQFF
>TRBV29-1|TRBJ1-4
CSVAEPATNEKLFF
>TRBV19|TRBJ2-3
CASRPVGGGGTDTQYF
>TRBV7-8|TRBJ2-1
CASSSSRGSYNEQFF
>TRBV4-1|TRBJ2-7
CASSPGQGNYEQYF
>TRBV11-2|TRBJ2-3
CASSLQGSVSDTQYF
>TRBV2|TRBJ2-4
CASSSQAMGNIQYF
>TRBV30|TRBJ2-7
CAWTYTQQSYEQYF
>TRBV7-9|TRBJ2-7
CASSFSGGGSYEQYF
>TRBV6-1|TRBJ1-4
CASSLRGDRGEKLFF
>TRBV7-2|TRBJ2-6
CASSLAGVTGANVLTF
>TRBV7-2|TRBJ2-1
CASRDYRLNPYNEQFF
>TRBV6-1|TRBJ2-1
CASMDRVNEQFF
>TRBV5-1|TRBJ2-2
CASSRNPGELFF
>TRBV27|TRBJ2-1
CASNRGREQFF
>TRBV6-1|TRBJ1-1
CASSWSRDRNTEAFF
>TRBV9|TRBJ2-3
CASSVVGLAGASTDTQYF
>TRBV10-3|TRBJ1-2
CAISGTGNYGYTF
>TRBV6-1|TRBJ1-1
CASGGTGNTEAFF
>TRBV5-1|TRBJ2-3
CASSSGRTGTDTQYF
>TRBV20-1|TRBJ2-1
CSARPWNYNEQFF
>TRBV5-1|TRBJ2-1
CASSAQTSGGANEQFF
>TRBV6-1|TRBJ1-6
CASSSRGSRGDSPLHF
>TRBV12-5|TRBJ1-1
CASGLVPETEAFF
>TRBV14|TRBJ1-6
CASSQSQGYSPLHF
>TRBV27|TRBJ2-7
CASSRTSGYEQYF
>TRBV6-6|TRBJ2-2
CASSYSMVGPFTGGLFF
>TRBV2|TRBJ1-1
CASSALPNTEAFF
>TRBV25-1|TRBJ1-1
CASSEWKTGGTEAFF
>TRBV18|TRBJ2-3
CASSPPLTDTQYF
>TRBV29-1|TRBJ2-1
CSVNPQSFGQPYNEQFF
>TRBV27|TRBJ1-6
CASSLGTGYGPYNSPLHF